This T cell receptor (beta chain) was recovered during a study of response to subunit inactivated influenza vaccine. Study results and limitations: It was suggested by the authors that few new T cells are recruited by each seasonal influenza vaccination.

Via MiXCR, TCRdb re-called the RT-PCR reads, giving one row per CDR3 protein. Among about 570,000 distinct CDR3 sequences listed, 11% were seen once. The J segment lost 4 bases and the V segment lost 4 bases, leaving 2 bases of the junction unmatched. The CDR3 is made up of 15 amino acids. CDR1 is LGHNA and CDR2 is YSLEER in the germline V gene. Only a few counts were recorded for this clonotype. Its antigen is currently unknown. The same specimen was also included in a second study, on T cells expressing NK-cell markers. That investigation notes: For TCR beta, cDNA was produced by 5'RACE template switching with UMIs.

The clonotype originates from a man aged 45 to 65 who received an inactivated influenza vaccine. The source was PBMCs from blood, collected on the day of vaccination. The chain employs TRBV4-3 and TRBJ2-3; 13 positions agree with TRBD2. Here the CDR3 DNA reads TGCGCCAGCAGCCCGGGACTAGCGGGGCCAGATACGCAGTATTTT. Translated: CASSPGLAGPDTQYF.